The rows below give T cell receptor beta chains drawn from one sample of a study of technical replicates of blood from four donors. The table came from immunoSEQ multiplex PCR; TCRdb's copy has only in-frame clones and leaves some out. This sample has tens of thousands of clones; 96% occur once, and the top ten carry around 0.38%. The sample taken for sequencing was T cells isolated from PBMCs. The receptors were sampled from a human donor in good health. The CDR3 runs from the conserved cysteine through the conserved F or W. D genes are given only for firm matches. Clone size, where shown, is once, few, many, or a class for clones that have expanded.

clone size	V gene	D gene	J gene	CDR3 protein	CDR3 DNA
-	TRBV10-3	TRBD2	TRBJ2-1	CATLLAGGPDEQFF	TGTGCCACCCTACTAGCGGGAGGGCCAGATGAGCAGTTCTTC
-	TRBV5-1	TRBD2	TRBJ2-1	CASSMTSGSNEQFF	TGCGCCAGCAGTATGACTAGCGGGAGTAATGAGCAGTTCTTC
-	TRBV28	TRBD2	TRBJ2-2	CATTRPGTSNTGELFF	TGTGCCACCACTCGGCCCGGGACTAGTAACACCGGGGAGCTGTTTTTT
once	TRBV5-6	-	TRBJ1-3	CASRETGSAGNTIYF	TGTGCCAGCAGGGAAACAGGGTCCGCTGGAAACACCATATATTTT
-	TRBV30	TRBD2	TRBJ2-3	CAWSVPLAGGSTDTQYF	TGTGCCTGGAGTGTACCCCTAGCGGGAGGTAGCACAGATACGCAGTATTTT
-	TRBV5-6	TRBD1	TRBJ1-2	CASSLIAGQGNYGYTF	TGTGCCAGCAGCTTGATTGCGGGACAGGGGAACTATGGCTACACCTTC
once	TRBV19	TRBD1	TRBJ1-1	CASSFPGQGELEAFF	TGTGCCAGTAGTTTCCCGGGACAGGGGGAGTTGGAAGCTTTCTTT
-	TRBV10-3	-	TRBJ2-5	CAISVTVQETQYF	TGTGCCATCAGTGTCACAGTACAAGAGACCCAGTACTTC
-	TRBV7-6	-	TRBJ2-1	CASSLVTGDSYNEQFF	TGTGCCAGCAGCTTAGTAACCGGGGACTCCTACAATGAGCAGTTCTTC
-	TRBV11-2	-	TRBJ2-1	CASSLSTSYNEQFF	TGTGCCAGCAGCTTAAGTACTAGTTACAATGAGCAGTTCTTC
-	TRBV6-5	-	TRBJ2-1	CATRQLSGLYNEQFF	TGTGCCACCCGGCAGTTGAGCGGCCTTTACAATGAGCAGTTCTTC
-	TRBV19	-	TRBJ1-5	CASTQGNEPQHF	TGTGCCAGCACACAGGGTAACGAGCCCCAGCATTTT
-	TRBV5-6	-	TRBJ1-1	CASSLYPAEAFF	TGTGCCAGCAGCTTGTACCCGGCTGAAGCTTTCTTT
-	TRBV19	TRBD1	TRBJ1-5	CASSSSTGTGTNQPQHF	TGTGCCAGTAGTAGCTCCACCGGGACAGGGACCAATCAGCCCCAGCATTTT
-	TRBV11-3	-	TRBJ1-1	CASSSYLDTEAFF	TGTGCCAGCAGCTCCTATCTCGACACTGAAGCTTTCTTT
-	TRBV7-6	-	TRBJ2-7	CASSAEPEASYEQYF	TGTGCCAGCAGCGCAGAGCCGGAGGCCTCCTACGAGCAGTACTTC
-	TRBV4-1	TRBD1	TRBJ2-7	CASTRGPGGSYEQYF	TGCGCCAGCACAAGGGGACCAGGGGGTTCCTACGAGCAGTACTTC
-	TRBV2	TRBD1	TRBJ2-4	CASSGLGQGQNIQYF	TGTGCCAGCAGTGGTCTAGGACAGGGGCAAAACATTCAGTACTTC
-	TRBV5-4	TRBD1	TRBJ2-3	CASSNRGLPTHTQYF	TGTGCCAGCAGCAACAGGGGCCTCCCCACGCATACGCAGTATTTT
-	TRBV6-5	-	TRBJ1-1	CASSLRGTEAFF	TGTGCCAGCAGCCTGCGGGGCACTGAAGCTTTCTTT
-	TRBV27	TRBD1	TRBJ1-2	CASSLDGAGGSGYTF	TGTGCCAGCAGTTTAGATGGGGCAGGGGGCTCGGGCTACACCTTC
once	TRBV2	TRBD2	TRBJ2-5	CAAGVETQYF	TGTGCCGCGGGGGTAGAGACCCAGTACTTC
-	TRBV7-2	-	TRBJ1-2	CASSLDTGRANYGYTF	TGTGCCAGCAGCTTAGATACGGGAAGAGCTAACTATGGCTACACCTTC
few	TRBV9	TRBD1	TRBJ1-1	CASSVAHRGTEAFF	TGTGCCAGCAGCGTAGCCCACAGGGGCACTGAAGCTTTCTTT
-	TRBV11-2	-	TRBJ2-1	CASSLVAFNEQFF	TGTGCCAGCAGCTTAGTCGCGTTTAATGAGCAGTTCTTC
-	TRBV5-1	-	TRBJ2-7	CASSFLDYTPYEQYF	TGCGCCAGCAGCTTTCTGGACTACACACCCTACGAGCAGTACTTC
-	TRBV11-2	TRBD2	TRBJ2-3	CASSWPFAGARTDTQYF	TGTGCCAGCAGCTGGCCCTTCGCGGGAGCCCGCACAGATACGCAGTATTTT
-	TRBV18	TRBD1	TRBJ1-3	CASSPLKTGGNTIYF	TGTGCCAGCTCACCACTAAAAACAGGGGGGAACACCATATATTTT
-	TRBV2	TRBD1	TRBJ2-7	CASIWGQSSYEQYF	TGTGCCAGCATTTGGGGACAGAGCTCCTACGAGCAGTACTTC
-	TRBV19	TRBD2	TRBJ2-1	CASSRTSGSYNEQFF	TGTGCCAGTAGTCGGACTAGCGGGAGCTACAATGAGCAGTTCTTC
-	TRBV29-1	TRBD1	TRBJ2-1	CSVPGQGNFEQFF	TGCAGCGTTCCGGGACAGGGGAATTTTGAGCAGTTCTTC
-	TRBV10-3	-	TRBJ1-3	CAIGGDLGNTIYF	TGTGCCATCGGCGGCGACCTCGGAAACACCATATATTTT
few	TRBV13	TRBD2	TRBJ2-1	CASQPTRVGGPLEQFF	TGTGCCAGCCAACCCACGCGGGTGGGAGGGCCTCTTGAGCAGTTCTTC
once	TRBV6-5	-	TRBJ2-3	CASSYISGSDTQYF	TGTGCCAGCAGTTACATTAGCGGATCAGATACGCAGTATTTT
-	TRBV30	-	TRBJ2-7	CAWSIKYEQYF	TGTGCCTGGAGTATCAAATACGAGCAGTACTTC
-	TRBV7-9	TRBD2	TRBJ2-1	CASSSTPGLAGSEQFF	TGTGCCAGCAGCTCCACGCCGGGACTAGCCGGTAGTGAGCAGTTCTTC
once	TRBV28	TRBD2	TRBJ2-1	CASRGLAPVQSSYNEQFF	TGTGCCAGCAGAGGACTAGCACCAGTCCAGAGCTCCTACAATGAGCAGTTCTTC